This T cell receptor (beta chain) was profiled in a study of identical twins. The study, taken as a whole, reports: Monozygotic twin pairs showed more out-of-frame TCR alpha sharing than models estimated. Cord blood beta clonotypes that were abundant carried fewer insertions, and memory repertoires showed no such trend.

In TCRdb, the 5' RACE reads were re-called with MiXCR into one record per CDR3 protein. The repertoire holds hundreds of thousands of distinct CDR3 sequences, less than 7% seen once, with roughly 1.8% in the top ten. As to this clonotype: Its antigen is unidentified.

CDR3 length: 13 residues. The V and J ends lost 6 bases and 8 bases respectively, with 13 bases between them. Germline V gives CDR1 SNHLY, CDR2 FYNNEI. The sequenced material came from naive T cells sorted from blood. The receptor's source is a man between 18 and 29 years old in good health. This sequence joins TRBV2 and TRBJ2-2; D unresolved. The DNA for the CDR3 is TGTGCCAGCAGCCTGACCCTTACGGGGGAGCTGTTTTTT. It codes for CASSLTLTGELFF.